What follows are 15 T cell receptor beta chains derived from one specimen sequenced in a study of monozygotic twins with cystic fibrosis. The repertoire was sequenced with immunoSEQ multiplex PCR; TCRdb's copy has only in-frame clones and lacks some. Of tens of thousands of clones listed, around nine tenths are singletons. The sequencing input was blood. These TCRs come from a woman aged 30 to 39 with cystic fibrosis.

In DNA form, the CDR3 reads TGTGCCAGCAGCCAACAGGGATCCCGGAGGTATGGCTACACCTTC. This translates into CASSQQGSRRYGYTF. The chain links TRBV14 to TRBJ1-2, with D possibly being TRBD1 (5 bases). Deletions cut 2 bases from V and 5 bases from J, with 15 bases between. There are 15 residues in the CDR3. The germline gives CDR1 SGHDN, CDR2 FVKESK. The full variable domain, rest sourced from reference TRBV14 and TRBJ1-2, is EAGVTQFPSHSVIEKGQTVTLRCDPISGHDNLYWYRRVMGKEIKFLLHFVKESKQDESGMPNNRFLAERTGGTYSTLKVQPAELEDSGVYFCASSQQGSRRYGYTFGSGTRLTVV.

This clone was seen a few times. This chain's CDR3 is CASSELLRYEKLFF. The CDR3 bases are TGTGCCAGCAGTGAACTCCTAAGATACGAAAAACTGTTTTTT. This chain uses TRBV6-1 with TRBJ1-4, with unresolved D. The germline CDR1 and CDR2 sequences are MNHNS and SASEGT. With 2 bases removed from V and 8 bases from J, the gap between germline ends came to 12 bases. The CDR3 length is 14 residues.

CDR3 protein: CASSSLDRESFRQYF. The CDR3 nucleotides are TGTGCCAGCAGTTCTCTTGACAGGGAGAGCTTCCGGCAGTACTTC. J is TRBJ2-7 and V is TRBV28; TRBD1 matches 7 bases. The germline gives CDR1 MDHEN, CDR2 SYDVKM. J gave up 9 bases and V 4 bases, and 15 bases lay outside the gene matches. The CDR3 covers 15 residues.

CDR3 loop: CASSPARSTDTQYF. CDR3 sequence (DNA): TGTGCCAGCTCACCGGCCAGGAGCACAGATACGCAGTATTTT. The chain couples TRBV18 to TRBJ2-3, with D unclear. The germline CDR1 and CDR2 sequences are KGHSH and LQKENI. With 3 bases removed from V and 0 bases from J, the gap between germline ends came to 7 bases. The length of the CDR3 is 14 residues.

This chain connects TRBV11-2 to TRBJ1-1; D is unclear. The V gene's germline CDR1 is SGHAT and CDR2 FQNNGV. The CDR3 has 12 amino acids. Trimming took 4 bases from V and 6 from J, leaving 9 bases between them. The CDR3 DNA sequence: TGTGCCAGCAGCTGGAGGGATTCTGAAGCTTTCTTT. Translating gives CASSWRDSEAFF.

V is TRBV6-5 and J is TRBJ2-7, with D possibly being TRBD1 (6 bases). The germline CDR1 and CDR2 sequences are MNHEY and SVGAGI. V was cut by 5 bases and J by 5 bases, with 13 bases left in between. This CDR3 has 13 residues. The CDR3 is CASSRPGVHEQYF. CDR3 sequence (DNA): TGTGCCAGCAGTCGACCAGGGGTACACGAGCAGTACTTC.

The count of this clone is one. V and J are TRBV4-1 and TRBJ2-1; TRBD2 matches 8 bases. Germline CDR1 and CDR2: MGHRA and YSYEKL. Losses at the gene ends were 4 bases for V and 5 bases for J; bases not matched to a gene: 4. The CDR3 covers 14 residues. The CDR3 sequence: CASSLAGKNNEQFF. Written as DNA, the CDR3 is TGCGCCAGCAGCCTAGCGGGGAAAAACAATGAGCAGTTCTTC.

V gene TRBV7-9 combines with J gene TRBJ2-7; either TRBD1 or TRBD2 may fit D (5 bases each). Germline V gene sequence: CDR1 SEHNR, CDR2 FQNEAQ (reference sequence). Trimming took off 4 bases at V and 7 bases at J, with 14 bases between the two ends. This CDR3 is 13 amino acids long. DNA for the CDR3: TGTGCCAGCAGCTCCCCCCGGGGCGGGGAGCAGTACTTC. Translated, it gives CASSSPRGGEQYF.

This chain uses TRBV7-2 with TRBJ2-5, with 13 bases matching TRBD2. This CDR3 region has 17 residues. V shed 1 base, J shed 5 bases, and the junction held 7 bases outside the gene matches. Germline CDR1 SGHTA, CDR2 FQGNSA. The CDR3 DNA follows: TGTGCCAGCAGCTTAGGAACTAGCGGGGGGGCCTGGGAGACCCAGTACTTC. Amino acids: CASSLGTSGGAWETQYF.

This chain connects TRBV5-4 to TRBJ1-4; D may be TRBD1 (5 bases). In germline, CDR1 is SGHNT, CDR2 YYREEE (reference sequence). V lost 4 bases and J lost 7, with 20 bases in between. The CDR3 has 16 amino acids. CDR3 residues: CASSLTLGAGGEKLFF. DNA for the CDR3: TGTGCCAGCAGCCTTACTCTTGGGGCAGGCGGTGAAAAACTGTTTTTT.

The V gene is TRBV6-1, the J gene TRBJ2-7; D remains unclear. Germline lookup yields CDR1 MNHNS and CDR2 SASEGT. There are 16 residues in the CDR3. Trimming cost V 0 bases and J 3 bases, with 15 bases left between them. This CDR3 is CASSEARVDGRYEQYF. In DNA, the CDR3 is TGTGCCAGCAGTGAAGCCCGGGTTGACGGTCGCTACGAGCAGTACTTC.

The V and J genes are TRBV19 and TRBJ2-3; D remains unclear. V gave up 6 bases and J gave up 3 bases, with 10 bases separating them. Germline V gives CDR1 LNHDA, CDR2 SQIVND (reference sequence). CDR3 length equals 13 residues. The CDR3 here is CASRVGGTDTQYF. The CDR3 region has the DNA TGTGCCAGTAGAGTCGGTGGAACAGATACGCAGTATTTT.

This sequence joins TRBV10-3 and TRBJ1-5; 10 bases are a match to TRBD1. The CDR3 extends over 14 amino acids. Germline loops: CDR1 ENHRY, CDR2 SYGVKD. V lost 4 bases, J lost 7 bases, and 4 bases stayed unmatched. For the CDR3, the DNA is TGTGCCATCAGTGGGGACAGGGGAGACCAGCCCCAGCATTTT. This encodes CAISGDRGDQPQHF.

The rearrangement joins TRBV30 to TRBJ2-7, with a tentative D call TRBD1 (6 bases). Per germline, CDR1 GTSNPN and CDR2 SVGIG (reference sequence). Trimming shortened V by 2 bases and J by 9 bases, and 14 bases separated the two germline ends. This CDR3 region has 12 residues. The CDR3 protein is CAWSRVQGRQYF. The CDR3 nucleotides read TGTGCCTGGAGTAGGGTACAGGGAAGGCAGTACTTC.

Here the CDR3 reads CASSPRDREGYEQYF. CDR3 nucleotides: TGTGCCAGCAGCCCCCGGGACAGGGAGGGGTACGAGCAGTACTTC. This sequence joins TRBV7-9 and TRBJ2-7, with 9 bases fitting TRBD1. With V trimmed by 5 bases and J by 4 bases, 9 bases remained unmatched. The CDR3 loop spans 15 amino acids. Germline V gene data show CDR1 as SEHNR and CDR2 as FQNEAQ (reference sequence).